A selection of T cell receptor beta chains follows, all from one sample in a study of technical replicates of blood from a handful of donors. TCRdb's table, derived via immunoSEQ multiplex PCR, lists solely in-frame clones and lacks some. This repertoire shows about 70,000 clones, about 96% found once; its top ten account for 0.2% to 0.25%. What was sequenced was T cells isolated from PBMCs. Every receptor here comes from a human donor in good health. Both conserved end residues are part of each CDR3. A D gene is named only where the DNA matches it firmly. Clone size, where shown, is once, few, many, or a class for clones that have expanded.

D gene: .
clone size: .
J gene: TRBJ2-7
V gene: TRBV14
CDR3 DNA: TGTGCCAGCAGCCAAATCGCGGGACGGTACGAGCAGTACTTC
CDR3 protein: CASSQIAGRYEQYF

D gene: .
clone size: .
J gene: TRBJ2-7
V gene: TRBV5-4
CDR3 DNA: TGTGCCGGCACAACAAGGGGCAAGGCCGAGCAGTACTTC
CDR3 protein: CAGTTRGKAEQYF

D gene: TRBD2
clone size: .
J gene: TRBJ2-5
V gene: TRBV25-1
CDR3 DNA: TGTGCCAGCAGAGTGTCTCTAGCGGGCCTAGAGACCCAGTACTTC
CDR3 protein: CASRVSLAGLETQYF

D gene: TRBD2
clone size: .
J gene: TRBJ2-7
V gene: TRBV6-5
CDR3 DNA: TGTGCCAGCCAGGGACTAGCCATCTACGAGCAGTACTTC
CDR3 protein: CASQGLAIYEQYF

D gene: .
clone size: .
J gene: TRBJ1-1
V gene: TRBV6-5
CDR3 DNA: TGTGCCAGCAGTTACGGGATAGGGGCGCTAGACACTGAAGCTTTCTTT
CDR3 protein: CASSYGIGALDTEAFF

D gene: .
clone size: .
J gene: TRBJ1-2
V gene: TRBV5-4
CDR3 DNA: TGTGCCAGCAGCTTGGGGACAATAGCTAACTATGGCTACACCTTC
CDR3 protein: CASSLGTIANYGYTF

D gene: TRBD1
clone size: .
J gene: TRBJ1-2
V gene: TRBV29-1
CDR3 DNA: TGCAGCGTCGGGGACAGCGCTAACTATGGCTACACCTTC
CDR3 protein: CSVGDSANYGYTF

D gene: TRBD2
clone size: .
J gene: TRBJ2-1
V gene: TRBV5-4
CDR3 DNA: TGTGCCAGCAGCTTGGGCGGGAGGGCCAGGGAGCAGTTCTTC
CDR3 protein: CASSLGGRAREQFF

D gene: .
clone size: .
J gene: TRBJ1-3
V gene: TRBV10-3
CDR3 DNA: TGTGCCATCAGTGACCTACAGCCAATTTGGGACATTGGAAACACCATATATTTT
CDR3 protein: CAISDLQPIWDIGNTIYF

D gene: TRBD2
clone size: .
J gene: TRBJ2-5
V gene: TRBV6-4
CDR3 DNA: TGTGCCAGCAGTGCTAGCGGGAGGGCCGGGGAGACCCAGTACTTC
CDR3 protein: CASSASGRAGETQYF

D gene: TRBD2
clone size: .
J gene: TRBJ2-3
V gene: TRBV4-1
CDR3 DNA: TGCGCCAGCAGTACTAGAGGGCGGGAGGGAAAGGATACGCAGTATTTT
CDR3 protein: CASSTRGREGKDTQYF

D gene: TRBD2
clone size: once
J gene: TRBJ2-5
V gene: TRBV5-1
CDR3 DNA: TGCGCCAGCAGCTTCGTCCCCCCAACTCGCGGGGGGCAAGAGACCCAGTACTTC
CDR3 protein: CASSFVPPTRGGQETQYF

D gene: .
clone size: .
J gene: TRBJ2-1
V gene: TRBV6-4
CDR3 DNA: TGTGCCAGCAGTGACTCGGTCGGTAGCGGTCACTACAATGAGCAGTTCTTC
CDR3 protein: CASSDSVGSGHYNEQFF

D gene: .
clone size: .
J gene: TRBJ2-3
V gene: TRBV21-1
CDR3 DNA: TGTGCCAGCAGCAAAGGCTTTCCCGTCTTAGCGGGAGGCACAGATACGCAGTATTTT
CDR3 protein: CASSKGFPVLAGGTDTQYF

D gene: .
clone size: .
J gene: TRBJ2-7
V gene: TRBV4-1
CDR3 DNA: TGCGCCAGCAGCCAAGATCCGCGCTACGAGCAGTACTTC
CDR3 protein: CASSQDPRYEQYF

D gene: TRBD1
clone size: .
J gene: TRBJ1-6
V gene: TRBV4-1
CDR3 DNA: TGCGCCAGCAGCCACGGACAGGGGGATAATTCACCCCTCCACTTT
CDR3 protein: CASSHGQGDNSPLHF

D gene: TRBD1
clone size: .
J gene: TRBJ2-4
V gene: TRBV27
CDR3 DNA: TGTGCCAGCAGACAGGGGGTAGCCAAAAACATTCAGTACTTC
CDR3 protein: CASRQGVAKNIQYF

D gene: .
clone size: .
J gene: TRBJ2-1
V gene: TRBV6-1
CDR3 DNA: TGTGCCAGCGGTGAAGTGACGACTACTGGGCCAAATGAGCAGTTCTTC
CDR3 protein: CASGEVTTTGPNEQFF

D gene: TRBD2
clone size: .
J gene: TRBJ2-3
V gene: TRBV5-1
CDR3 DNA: TGCGCCAGCAGCTTCCCGGGAGGAACAGATACGCAGTATTTT
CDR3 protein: CASSFPGGTDTQYF

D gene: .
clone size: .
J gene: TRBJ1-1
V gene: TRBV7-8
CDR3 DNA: TGTGCCAGCAGCTTAGGAGCGGGCTCGAACACTGAAGCTTTCTTT
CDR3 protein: CASSLGAGSNTEAFF

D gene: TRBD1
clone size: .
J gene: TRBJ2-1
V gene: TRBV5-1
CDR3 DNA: TGCGCCAGCAGCTTTAGGACAGGGCAAGGGGACAATGAGCAGTTCTTC
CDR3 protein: CASSFRTGQGDNEQFF

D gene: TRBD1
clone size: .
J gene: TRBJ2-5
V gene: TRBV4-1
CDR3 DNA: TGCGCCAGCAGCCAATTACTCCGGGACAGGGAGACCCAGTACTTC
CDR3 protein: CASSQLLRDRETQYF

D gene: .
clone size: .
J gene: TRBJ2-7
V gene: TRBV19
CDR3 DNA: TGTGCCAGTAGTTTACAGCTAATCTTCTCCTACGAGCAGTACTTC
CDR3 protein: CASSLQLIFSYEQYF

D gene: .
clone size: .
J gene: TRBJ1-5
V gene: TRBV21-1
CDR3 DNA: TGTGCCAGCAGATGCCCTTCCGGGACAGGGACCCGGGGGCGCAATCAGCCCCAGCATTTT
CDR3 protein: CASRCPSGTGTRGRNQPQHF

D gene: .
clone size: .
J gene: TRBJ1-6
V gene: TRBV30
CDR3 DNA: TGTGCCTGGAGTGTACTGCCGTATAATTCACCCCTCCACTTT
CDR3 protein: CAWSVLPYNSPLHF

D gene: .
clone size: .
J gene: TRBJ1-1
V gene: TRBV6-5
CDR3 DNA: TGTGCCAGCAGTTACTCTCGAGGCACTGAAGCTTTCTTT
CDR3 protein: CASSYSRGTEAFF

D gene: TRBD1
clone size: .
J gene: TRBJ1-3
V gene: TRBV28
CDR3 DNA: TGTGCCAGCAGTACCCACCTACAGGGGGCTGGAAACACCATATATTTT
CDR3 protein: CASSTHLQGAGNTIYF

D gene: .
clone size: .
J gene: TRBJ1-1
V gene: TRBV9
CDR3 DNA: TGTGCCAGCAGCGGCTCAGGGATGAACACTGAAGCTTTCTTT
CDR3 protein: CASSGSGMNTEAFF

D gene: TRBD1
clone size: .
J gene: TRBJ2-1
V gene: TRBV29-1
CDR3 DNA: TGCAGCGTTGAAGATCGGGGGACAGGGGTATATGATGAGCAGTTCTTC
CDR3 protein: CSVEDRGTGVYDEQFF

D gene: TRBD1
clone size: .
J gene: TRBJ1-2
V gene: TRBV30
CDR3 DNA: TGTGCCTGGAGCGAGGGACAGGGTCGCAACACCTTC
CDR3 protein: CAWSEGQGRNTF

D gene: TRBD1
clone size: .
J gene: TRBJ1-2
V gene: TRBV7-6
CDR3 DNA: TGTGCCAGCGGACAGGCTAACTATGGCTACACCTTC
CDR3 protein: CASGQANYGYTF

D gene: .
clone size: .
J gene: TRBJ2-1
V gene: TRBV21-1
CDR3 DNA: TGTGCCAGCAGCTTACGACAGGATCTTTACTCTGAGCAGTTCTTC
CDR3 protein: CASSLRQDLYSEQFF

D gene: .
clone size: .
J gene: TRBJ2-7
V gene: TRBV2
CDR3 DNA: TGTGCCAGCAGTGAAGCAGGATACGGGAGTGCGTACGAGCAGTACTTC
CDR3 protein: CASSEAGYGSAYEQYF

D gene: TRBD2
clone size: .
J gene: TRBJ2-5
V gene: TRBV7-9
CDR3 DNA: TGTGCCAGCACCCCCCCGGGAGGGAGAGACCAAGAGACCCAGTACTTC
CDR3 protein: CASTPPGGRDQETQYF

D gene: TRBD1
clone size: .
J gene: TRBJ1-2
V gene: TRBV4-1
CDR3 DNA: TGCGCCAGCAGCCAAGAAGGGGGACAGGGTAACGGCTACACCTTC
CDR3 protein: CASSQEGGQGNGYTF

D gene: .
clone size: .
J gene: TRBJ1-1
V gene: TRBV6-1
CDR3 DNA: TGTGCCAGCGAAAGAGGGCCGGAAGCTTTCTTT
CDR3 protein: CASERGPEAFF

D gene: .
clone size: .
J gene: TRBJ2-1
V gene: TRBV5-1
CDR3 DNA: TGCGCCAGCAGCTTGGCCCCTAGCCCTGGAGGGAATGAGCAGTTCTTC
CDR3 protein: CASSLAPSPGGNEQFF

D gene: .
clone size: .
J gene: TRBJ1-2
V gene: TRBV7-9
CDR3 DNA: TGTGCCAGCAGCTTAGGGGGGCAGGTGAAGGGCACCTTC
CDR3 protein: CASSLGGQVKGTF

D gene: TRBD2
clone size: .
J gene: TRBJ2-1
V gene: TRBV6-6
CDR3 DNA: TGTGCCAGCAGTTACGGGACTAGCGGGGGTTACAATGAGCAGTTCTTC
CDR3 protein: CASSYGTSGGYNEQFF

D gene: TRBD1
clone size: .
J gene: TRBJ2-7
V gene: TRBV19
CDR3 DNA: TGTGCCAGTAGTAGGACCGGGACAGCCACCTACGAGCAGTACTTC
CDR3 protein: CASSRTGTATYEQYF

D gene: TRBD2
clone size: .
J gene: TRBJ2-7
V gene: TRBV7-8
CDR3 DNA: TGTGCCAGTTGGAGGGGACTAGCGGGAGGGAAAGACTACGAGCAGTACTTC
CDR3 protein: CASWRGLAGGKDYEQYF

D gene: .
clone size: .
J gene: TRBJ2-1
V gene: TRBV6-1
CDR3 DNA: TGTGCCAGCCGTCCTGAGTCAGCGGATGAGCAGTTCTTC
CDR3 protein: CASRPESADEQFF

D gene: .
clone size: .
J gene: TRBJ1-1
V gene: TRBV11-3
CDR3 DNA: TGTGCCAGCAGTTTATCCGGGGGGCTGGCTGAAGCTTTCTTT
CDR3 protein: CASSLSGGLAEAFF

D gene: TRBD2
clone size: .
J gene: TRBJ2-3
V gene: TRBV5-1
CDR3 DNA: TGCGCCAGCAGCATGGGGACTAGCGGGACGCAGTATTTT
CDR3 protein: CASSMGTSGTQYF